Presented here are 27 T cell receptor beta chains from one specimen sequenced in a study of cytomegalovirus exposure and HLA in healthy donors (dated by TCRdb to the late 2010s). Receptors were amplified or captured by the immunoSEQ multiplex PCR assay. The multiplex PCR relied on a mix of 60 forward primers for TCR Vbeta segments and 13 reverse primers for TCR Jbeta segments. Not all clones reach the TCRdb copy of this immuneACCESS table, which keeps in-frame sequences only. Checked studies attribute under half of the gap to unresolved V genes and leave the rest unexplained. The record for this sample contains 70,000 to 100,000 clones. Of the sample, approximately 4.2% falls within the top ten clones. Sequencing used PBMCs. All receptors come from a man aged 18 to 35 in good health and CMV-seropositive.

The rearrangement links TRBV18 to TRBJ1-2; possible D gene TRBD1, 5 bases. Trimming cost V 4 bases and J 8 bases, with 26 bases left between them. The CDR3 sequence is 17 residues long. The germline V gene has CDR1 KGHSH and CDR2 LQKENI. The CDR3 reads CASSQLKPRVKLYGYTF. The CDR3 DNA reads TGTGCCAGCTCACAACTAAAACCCAGGGTGAAGCTTTACGGCTACACCTTC. Complete variable domain (other parts from reference TRBV18 and TRBJ1-2): NAGVMQNPRHLVRRRGQEARLRCSPMKGHSHVYWYRQLPEEGLKFMVYLQKENIIDESGMPKERFSAEFPKEGPSILRIQQVVRGDSAAYFCASSQLKPRVKLYGYTFGSGTRLTVV.

The chain recombines TRBV29-1 with TRBJ2-5, with 8 bases lining up with TRBD2. The CDR3 has 15 residues. With V trimmed by 2 bases and J by 4 bases, 9 bases remained unmatched. CDR1 SQVTM and CDR2 ANQGSEA come from the germline V gene. The CDR3 protein is CSVELPGGPGETQYF. Written as DNA, the CDR3 is TGCAGCGTTGAACTCCCGGGAGGGCCTGGAGAGACCCAGTACTTC.

J is TRBJ2-7 and V is TRBV4-2; tentatively, D is TRBD1 (6 bases). V shed 2 bases and J shed 5 bases, with 22 bases lying between them. Germline CDR1 and CDR2: LGHNA and YNFKEQ. CDR3 length: 17 amino acids. CDR3 nucleotide sequence: TGTGCCAGCAGCCAACTATGGGAACAGGGCTATAGTAACGAGCAGTACTTC. As protein: CASSQLWEQGYSNEQYF.

The genes are TRBV6-4 and TRBJ1-6, with D tentatively TRBD1 (5 bases). Germline assignment: CDR1 MRHNA and CDR2 SNTAGT. The CDR3 is 14 amino acids. The V end lost 3 bases, the J end lost 6 bases, and 9 bases lay between the germline ends. CDR3 protein: CASSEGRGNSPLHF. Here the CDR3 DNA reads TGTGCCAGCAGTGAGGGTAGGGGTAATTCACCCCTCCACTTT.

The chain recombines TRBV30 with TRBJ2-7; a weak D match, TRBD2 (5 bases). The germline V gene encodes CDR1 GTSNPN and CDR2 SVGIG (reference sequence). The length of the CDR3 is 13 residues. Trimming cost V 3 bases and J 0 bases, with 9 bases left between them. CDR3 nucleotide sequence: TGTGCCTGGAGGGAGGTAGGCTCCTACGAGCAGTACTTC. This translates into CAWREVGSYEQYF.

The chain links TRBV19 to TRBJ2-4, with TRBD2 matching 13 bases. Germline V gene sequence: CDR1 LNHDA, CDR2 SQIVND (reference sequence). The CDR3 extends over 19 amino acids. V was clipped by 3 bases and J by 0 bases; unmatched bases: 8. For the CDR3, the DNA is TGTGCCAGTAGTATCGGGGCGACTAGCGGGAGGATAGCCAAAAACATTCAGTACTTC. This gives the protein CASSIGATSGRIAKNIQYF. Together with reference TRBV19 and TRBJ2-4, the CDR3 gives the full variable domain: DGGITQSPKYLFRKEGQNVTLSCEQNLNHDAMYWYRQDPGQGLRLIYYSQIVNDFQKGDIAEGYSVSREKKESFPLTVTSAQKNPTAFYLCASSIGATSGRIAKNIQYFGAGTRLSVL.

CDR3 protein: CASSSRTGEAYNEQFF. CDR3 nucleotides: TGCGCCAGCAGCTCCCGGACAGGGGAGGCCTACAATGAGCAGTTCTTC. The chain links TRBV5-1 to TRBJ2-1; the match to TRBD1 covers 9 bases. Germline V CDR1 and CDR2: SGHRS, YFSETQ. The CDR3 covers 16 residues. J was trimmed by 2 bases and V by 3 bases; bases with no gene match: 6.

CDR3 coding DNA: TGTGCCAGCAGCTTAGGAAGCGGGAGAAGCACCGGGGAGCTGTTTTTT. It codes for CASSLGSGRSTGELFF. The V gene is TRBV11-3, the J gene TRBJ2-2, with 8 nucleotides matching TRBD2. CDR1 is SGHNT and CDR2 is YENEEA in the germline V gene. The CDR3 totals 16 residues. The V and J ends lost 1 base and 4 bases, in that order; junction bases with no gene match: 5.

This rearrangement joins TRBV5-1 to TRBJ2-7; 9 bases fit TRBD1. Germline assignment: CDR1 SGHRS and CDR2 YFSETQ. CDR3 length: 13 residues. The ends lost 2 bases at V and 7 bases at J; junction bases unmatched: 4. The chain's CDR3 is CASSLQGAREQYF. The DNA for the CDR3 is TGCGCCAGCAGCTTACAGGGGGCGCGTGAGCAGTACTTC.

The gene calls are TRBV11-2 and TRBJ2-7, with D perhaps TRBD1 (6 bases). The CDR3 has 12 amino acids. Trimming stripped 4 bases from V and 7 bases from J, with 11 bases between. The germline V gene encodes CDR1 SGHAT and CDR2 FQNNGV. CDR3 protein: CASSWTDDEQYF. The CDR3, as DNA: TGTGCCAGCAGCTGGACAGACGATGAGCAGTACTTC. The whole variable domain, remainder taken from reference TRBV11-2 and TRBJ2-7, is EAGVAQSPRYKIIEKRQSVAFWCNPISGHATLYWYQQILGQGPKLLIQFQNNGVVDDSQLPKDRFSAERLKGVDSTLKIQPAKLEDSAVYLCASSWTDDEQYFGPGTRLTVT.

The rearrangement joins TRBV5-6 to TRBJ2-3; 10 bases line up with TRBD1. This CDR3 has 19 amino acids. J lost 0 bases, V lost 2 bases, and 12 bases had no gene match. Germline CDR1 is SGHDT and CDR2 is YYEEEE. CDR3 coding DNA: TGTGCCAGCAGCTTTCCCTCGGGACAGGGGATCTACAGCACAGATACGCAGTATTTT. It encodes CASSFPSGQGIYSTDTQYF.

The chain is built from TRBV19 and TRBJ2-7; possibly TRBD2 for D (6 bases). The CDR3 loop spans 14 amino acids. CDR1 is LNHDA and CDR2 is SQIVND in the germline V gene (reference sequence). With 1 base removed from V and 0 bases from J, the gap between germline ends came to 7 bases. CDR3 DNA: TGTGCCAGTAGTATAGCGGGGGACTCCTACGAGCAGTACTTC. Translated: CASSIAGDSYEQYF.

The chain uses TRBV5-1 and TRBJ1-1, with D perhaps TRBD1 (6 bases). CDR3 length: 15 residues. Germline CDR1 and CDR2: SGHRS and YFSETQ. Trimming cost V 1 base and J 1 base, with 11 bases left between them. The CDR3 region has the DNA TGCGCCAGCAGCTTGTGGCAGGGGCAGAACACTGAAGCTTTCTTT. It translates to CASSLWQGQNTEAFF. Variable domain in full (rest from reference TRBV5-1 and TRBJ1-1): KAGVTQTPRYLIKTRGQQVTLSCSPISGHRSVSWYQQTPGQGLQFLFEYFSETQRNKGNFPGRFSGRQFSNSRSEMNVSTLELGDSALYLCASSLWQGQNTEAFFGQGTRLTVV.

This chain links TRBV30 with TRBJ1-2; D is uncertain. Trimming stripped 2 bases from V and 5 bases from J, with 6 bases between. Germline assignment: CDR1 GTSNPN and CDR2 SVGIG (reference sequence). The CDR3 totals 11 residues. The CDR3 loop reads CAWSPGYGYTF. The CDR3 DNA follows: TGTGCCTGGAGTCCAGGATATGGCTACACCTTC. Complete variable domain (other parts from reference TRBV30 and TRBJ1-2): SQTIHQWPATLVQPVGSPLSLECTVEGTSNPNLYWYRQAAGRGLQLLFYSVGIGQISSEVPQNLSASRPQDRQFILSSKKLLLSDSGFYLCAWSPGYGYTFGSGTRLTVV.

The CDR3 DNA reads TGCGCCAGCAGCCAACCCTACGGACTAGCGGGGGGCACTACAGATGAGCAGTTCTTC. Residues: CASSQPYGLAGGTTDEQFF. This chain uses TRBV4-1 with TRBJ2-1; 14 bases line up with TRBD2. The V and J ends lost 2 bases and 8 bases, in that order; junction bases with no gene match: 14. The CDR3 consists of 19 residues. Germline V lookup: CDR1 MGHRA, CDR2 YSYEKL.

The chain combines TRBV4-2 with TRBJ1-4; 7 bases agree with TRBD1. The germline CDR1 and CDR2 sequences are LGHNA and YNFKEQ. With V trimmed by 2 bases and J by 5 bases, 11 bases remained unmatched. The CDR3 is 17 residues long. The CDR3 here is CASSQRNHRGLNEKLFF. The CDR3 DNA sequence: TGTGCCAGCAGCCAAAGAAATCACAGGGGTTTAAATGAAAAACTGTTTTTT.

This chain connects TRBV13 to TRBJ2-1; 11 nucleotides match TRBD2. Germline V gene lookup returns CDR1 PRHDT and CDR2 FYEKMQ (reference sequence). V was pared by 8 bases and J by 8 bases, with 11 bases of the junction left unmatched. The CDR3 is 15 amino acids. In DNA form, the CDR3 reads TGTGCCAGCGCTATGGGAACTAGCGGGAGAGATGAGCAGTTCTTC. This gives the protein CASAMGTSGRDEQFF.

Concerning this clone itself: An end of the junction differs from the germline gene, which may be a read error. The genes are TRBV19 and TRBJ1-2, with TRBD1 identical over 7 bases. CDR1 LNHDA and CDR2 SQIVND come from the germline V gene (reference sequence). CDR3 length equals 15 residues. The CDR3: CASNIQDRFSYGYTF. The CDR3 coding sequence is TGTGCCAGTAATATACAGGACAGGTTTAGCTATGGCTACACCTTC.

The chain uses TRBV19 and TRBJ1-5, with D possibly being TRBD1 (6 bases). The germline V gene encodes CDR1 LNHDA and CDR2 SQIVND (reference sequence). The CDR3 consists of 15 residues. The V end was cut by 5 bases, the J end by 0 bases, with 11 bases between. CDR3 in amino acids: CASSWGGNSNQPQHF. The CDR3 DNA is TGTGCCAGTAGTTGGGGGGGCAATAGCAATCAGCCCCAGCATTTT.

The V call is TRBV5-1, the J call TRBJ1-1; 9 nucleotides match TRBD1. This CDR3 has 16 amino acids. Germline CDR1 is SGHRS and CDR2 is YFSETQ. The V segment lost 6 bases and the J segment 3 bases; nucleotides outside the gene matches: 12. In DNA form, the CDR3 reads TGCGCCAGCACCTTAAGGTCAAGACAGGGGGACACTGAAGCTTTCTTT. Its protein product is CASTLRSRQGDTEAFF.

The J gene is TRBJ1-2, the V gene TRBV5-4; 7 bases map to TRBD1. V lost 4 bases to trimming and J lost 4 bases; unmatched junction nucleotides: 10. The germline CDR1 and CDR2 sequences are SGHNT and YYREEE (reference sequence). The CDR3 consists of 15 residues. The CDR3 nucleotides are TGTGCCAGCAGCCTTGACAGGGCCCTATTCTATGGCTACACCTTC. Protein: CASSLDRALFYGYTF. Full variable domain (missing parts from reference TRBV5-4 and TRBJ1-2): ETGVTQSPTHLIKTRGQQVTLRCSSQSGHNTVSWYQQALGQGPQFIFQYYREEENGRGNFPPRFSGLQFPNYSSELNVNALELDDSALYLCASSLDRALFYGYTFGSGTRLTVV.

This chain links TRBV6-4 with TRBJ2-7; 9 bases are shared with TRBD1. With V trimmed by 5 bases and J by 4 bases, 9 bases remained unmatched. The CDR3 is 15 amino acids. CDR1 and CDR2 from the germline V gene are MRHNA and SNTAGT. CDR3 nucleotides: TGTGCCAGCAGTAGTGCTGTGGGACAGGGTTACGAGCAGTACTTC. Translated: CASSSAVGQGYEQYF.

The chain recombines TRBV30 with TRBJ1-4; 9 bases are a match to TRBD1. The CDR3 runs to 13 residues. Trimming cost V 2 bases and J 7 bases; bases outside gene matches: 2. CDR1 is GTSNPN, CDR2 SVGIG, per germline (reference sequence). The CDR3 loop reads CAWSKGQGEKLFF. Written as DNA, the CDR3 is TGTGCCTGGAGTAAGGGACAGGGTGAAAAACTGTTTTTT.

The chain employs TRBV19 and TRBJ1-4; 9 bases are shared with TRBD1. Germline trimming cut 6 bases from V and 3 bases from J; bases unmatched to any gene: 14. Germline loops: CDR1 LNHDA, CDR2 SQIVND (reference sequence). The CDR3 sequence is 18 residues long. The CDR3 DNA sequence: TGTGCCAGTAGCTACCCCGGGACAGGGTTTCAGTCTAATGAAAAACTGTTTTTT. It specifies CASSYPGTGFQSNEKLFF.

V gene TRBV7-2 combines with J gene TRBJ2-7; 10 bases line up with TRBD1. Trimming cost V 2 bases and J 3 bases; bases outside gene matches: 10. The CDR3 contains 17 residues. CDR1 is SGHTA, CDR2 FQGNSA, per germline. CDR3 protein: CASSLRSPGQGYYEQYF. The CDR3 bases are TGTGCCAGCAGCTTAAGGTCACCGGGACAGGGGTACTACGAGCAGTACTTC. Together with reference TRBV7-2 and TRBJ2-7, the CDR3 gives the full variable domain: GAGVSQSPSNKVTEKGKDVELRCDPISGHTALYWYRQSLGQGLEFLIYFQGNSAPDKSGLPSDRFSAERTGGSVSTLTIQRTQQEDSAVYLCASSLRSPGQGYYEQYFGPGTRLTVT.

The rearrangement links TRBV5-1 to TRBJ2-5; 8 bases match TRBD2. This CDR3 contains 16 residues. Germline trimming cut 0 bases from V and 5 bases from J; bases unmatched to any gene: 9. In germline, CDR1 is SGHRS, CDR2 YFSETQ. CDR3 in amino acids: CASSLETGGPWETQYF. The CDR3 DNA reads TGCGCCAGCAGCTTGGAAACGGGAGGGCCATGGGAGACCCAGTACTTC.

This chain links TRBV5-1 with TRBJ2-1, with 10 bases lining up with TRBD1. V dropped 5 bases and J dropped 4; count of bases not matched to a gene: 6. The CDR3 runs to 15 residues. Looked up from germline, CDR1 is SGHRS and CDR2 is YFSETQ. Here the CDR3 reads CASSTGTGVYNEQFF. CDR3 nucleotide sequence: TGCGCCAGCAGTACCGGGACAGGGGTTTACAATGAGCAGTTCTTC.